The sequence of this TCR beta chain was determined in a study of long-term antiretroviral therapy in people with HIV (dated 2022 in TCRdb). Regarding the complete study: Collection of the earliest samples took place about a decade ahead of the 2015 WHO recommendation for immediate ART, at a time when ART was typically delayed until CD4 counts fell. This retrospective serial study examined whether starting ART and sustained HIV suppression were associated with changes in the composition and diversity of the TRB repertoire in peripheral blood. No cross-contamination during QIAcube processing was shown when test extractions of a monoclonal T-cell line were performed alongside fewer than 35 polyclonal samples. A total of over 150 cryopreserved PBMC samples came from approximately 30 adults with confirmed HIV infection and were collected serially over a mean of roughly six years (range 1-12). About 40% of the 30 participants with HIV were female.

To note about this clone: Its recognized antigen is unknown. No much larger clonotype is one base removed from it; base qualities were not supplied.

The immunoSEQ hsTCRB v3.0 assay was used at survey level resolution to sequence the TRB variable region. The target sequencing depth for TRB was about 40,000-55,000 T-cell genomes per sample. TRB libraries were pooled and sequenced on an Illumina MiSeq using a v3 150-cycle kit. Concerning the study's data processing: Repertoire analysis was performed in R inside a reproducible Nextflow workflow that covered QC, data transformation and analysis. LymphoSeq2, an R package for exploring AIRR-Seq data, was used to implement the custom analyses. After excluding a handful of samples that yielded fewer than 5000 total TRB sequences, some 190 HIV repertoires remained for analysis. Of the 180 to 200 retained HIV repertoires, over 55 were collected before and about 130 after ART initiation. Repertoires were downsampled to 5000 TRB nucleotide sequences, and summary statistics were averaged over 100 downsampling iterations. Only TRB sequences with CDR3 regions of at least seven amino acids were retained for analysis. Diversity was assessed using a clonality score derived from Shannon entropy and using the Gini coefficient. In repertoire networks, the top 5000 CDR3 amino acid sequences were linked whenever an edit distance of one separated two sequences. Antigen specificity groups and MHC restriction were predicted for TRB CDR3 amino acid sequences with GLIPH2. To flag known CMV, EBV, HIV or tissue antigen associations, CDR3 amino acid sequences were matched against VDJdb and McPAS-TCR. Pre-ART, post-ART and control groups were compared with Wilcoxon signed-rank tests and Holm-Bonferroni correction. In TCRdb, the immuneACCESS table is reduced to in-frame sequences with V and J assigned. These tables do not hold every clone; where another copy was compared, an unresolved V gene accounts for under half, and the others remain unexplained. The DNA gave D and trimming, while V, J and clone size come from that table. Across this sample there are some 20,000 clones, with about 80% seen only once. The top ten hold about 4.5% of the sample.

What the work shows at the level of the full study, not this receptor alone: Starting ART was linked to a significant rise in TRB diversity, yet even after long-term ART the diversity remained significantly lower than in transplant donor controls. Expanded TRB clones identified before ART initiation dominated the repertoire across all time points, though the dominance fluctuated and decreased in many PLHIV after ART. The samples were dated from the mid-2000s to the late 2010s, and the ART regimens that were used may be less effective than current ART regimens. Because cell numbers in pre-ART samples were limited, unsorted PBMC were profiled instead of sorted CD4+ and CD8+ T cells. Inferences about post-ART repertoire changes were limited because no data were available on ART adherence, viral resistance or therapy changes. Limited PBMC availability meant only the TCR beta chain was sequenced, without alpha chain pairing. CDR3 length ranges in HIV repertoires were narrower than in controls, and network structure suggested an antigen-experienced repertoire with only a slight naive shift after ART.

Participants were included only if at least one PBMC sample before ART initiation and at least two post-ART samples were available. Every participant with HIV received treatment in the United States of America. Cryopreserved samples of about 0.95-10 million PBMC were thawed and washed before DNA extraction. At the time of the earliest PBMC sample, participants with HIV were aged between about 23 and 55 years. Each participant contributed PBMC samples from 1-4 timepoints before ART initiation and 2-8 timepoints after ART initiation, with a median of 7 samples. For every participant, serial HIV viral load, CD4+ T-cell count, ART history and demographic data were obtained. Genomic DNA was extracted from unsorted PBMC with a Qiagen kit on a QIAcube, processed in batches of 12 samples. The material sequenced was unsorted PBMCs, taken about 6.1 years after starting antiretroviral therapy. The receptor's source is a young man with HIV.

The CDR3 protein sequence reads: CASSWTGSGEQFF. The DNA reads TGTGCCAGCAGCTGGACAGGGTCGGGTGAGCAGTTCTTC. The chain is assembled from TRBV5-6 and TRBJ2-1; 8 bases in the middle match TRBD1. Including the terminal cysteine and phenylalanine, the CDR3 comprises 13 residues. The CDR3 DNA has 39 bases and is translated from base 1. Taken from the germline V gene, the CDR1 and CDR2 loops are SGHDT and YYEEEE. V is trimmed back by 3 bases and J by 9 bases, and the junction contains 5 bases that no gene match accounts for.